This T cell receptor beta chain came from a study of monozygotic twins with inflammatory bowel disease. Study conclusions and caveats: Whereas healthy co-twins had higher TCRbeta diversity (inverse Simpson), IBD patients had lower diversity.

With regard to this clonotype: Its matching antigen is unknown.

Every sample had its cDNA made across eight separate reactions. Each CDR3 protein gets one entry in TCRdb, which reprocessed the 5' RACE reads and gives no DNA. Its table lists under 200,000 distinct CDR3 sequences. The CDR3 is 15 residues long. Germline V CDR1 and CDR2: SGHRS, YFSETQ. This clonotype was obtained from a human donor with ulcerative colitis or Crohn's disease, or a healthy co-twin of an affected twin (not recorded which). V is TRBV5-1 and J is TRBJ2-5; TCRdb names TRBD2, which stays unverified in the absence of DNA. Material: blood. This CDR3 reads CASSLAGTSEETQYF.